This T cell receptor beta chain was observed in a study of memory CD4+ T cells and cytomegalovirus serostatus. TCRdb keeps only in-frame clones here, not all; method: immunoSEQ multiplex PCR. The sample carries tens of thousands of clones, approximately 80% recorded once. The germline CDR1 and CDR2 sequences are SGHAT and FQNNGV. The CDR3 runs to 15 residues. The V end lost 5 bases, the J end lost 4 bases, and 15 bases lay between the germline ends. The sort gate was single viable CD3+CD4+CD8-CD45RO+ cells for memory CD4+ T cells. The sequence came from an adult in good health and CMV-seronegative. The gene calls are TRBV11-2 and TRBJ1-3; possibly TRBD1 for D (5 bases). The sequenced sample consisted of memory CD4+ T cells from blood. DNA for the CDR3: TGTGCCAGCAGCCGGCGGGGGGAGTACGGAAACACCATATATTTT. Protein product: CASSRRGEYGNTIYF.